The 26 T cell receptor beta chains given below trace back to one sample, sequenced in a study of cytomegalovirus exposure and HLA in healthy donors (dated 2017 in TCRdb). The library was produced with the immunoSEQ multiplex PCR assay. For the multiplex PCR, a mixture combining 60 forward primers for TCR Vbeta segments and 13 reverse primers for TCR Jbeta segments was used. Here the immuneACCESS table is served through TCRdb, limited to in-frame sequences with V and J called. Missing clones are a known gap in these copies; in checked studies unresolved V genes cover under half, and the rest lacks a known reason. The table held for this sample gives tens of thousands of clones. The ten largest clones add up to approximately 2.7% of the sample. Sequencing used PBMCs. The receptors shown here come from a middle-aged man in good health and CMV-seronegative.

The genes are TRBV18 and TRBJ2-5, with D perhaps matching TRBD1 (7 bases). Trimming took 3 bases from V and 4 from J, leaving 9 bases between them. Germline CDR1 KGHSH, CDR2 LQKENI. The CDR3 runs 13 residues. The DNA for the CDR3 is TGTGCCAGCTCACCTCAGGGGGGAGAGACCCAGTACTTC. Its translation is CASSPQGGETQYF. Looking up the rest from reference TRBV18 and TRBJ2-5 gives the full variable domain: NAGVMQNPRHLVRRRGQEARLRCSPMKGHSHVYWYRQLPEEGLKFMVYLQKENIIDESGMPKERFSAEFPKEGPSILRIQQVVRGDSAAYFCASSPQGGETQYFGPGTRLLVL.

This sequence joins TRBV5-6 and TRBJ1-1; TRBD1 is a possible D gene (6 bases). In germline, CDR1 is SGHDT, CDR2 YYEEEE. This CDR3 region has 15 residues. Trimming removed 2 bases from V and 1 base from J, with 12 bases in between. The CDR3 nucleotides read TGTGCCAGCAGCTTCCTGGGGGCCACGAACACTGAAGCTTTCTTT. Its translation is CASSFLGATNTEAFF.

The rearrangement links TRBV5-1 to TRBJ2-5; TRBD2 aligns across 14 bases. Germline V gene sequence: CDR1 SGHRS, CDR2 YFSETQ. The length of the CDR3 is 15 residues. V trimming: 3 bases; J trimming: 3 bases; junction bases outside the gene matches: 1. For the CDR3, the DNA is TGCGCCAGCAGCTCGGGACTAGCGGGGGAAGAGACCCAGTACTTC. Translation gives CASSSGLAGEETQYF. Supplemented by reference TRBV5-1 and TRBJ2-5, the full variable domain reads KAGVTQTPRYLIKTRGQQVTLSCSPISGHRSVSWYQQTPGQGLQFLFEYFSETQRNKGNFPGRFSGRQFSNSRSEMNVSTLELGDSALYLCASSSGLAGEETQYFGPGTRLLVL.

This chain connects TRBV15 to TRBJ2-5, with TRBD2 matching over 9 bases. Germline-derived CDR1 and CDR2 are LNHNV and YYDKDF (reference sequence). The CDR3 extends over 15 amino acids. The V and J ends lost 0 bases and 3 bases, in that order; junction bases with no gene match: 2. CDR3 sequence (DNA): TGTGCCACCAGCAGAGAATTAGCGGGGGAAGAGACCCAGTACTTC. Translating it yields CATSRELAGEETQYF.

This chain joins TRBV19 and TRBJ2-3, with D tentatively TRBD1 (5 bases). From germline, CDR1 is LNHDA and CDR2 SQIVND (reference sequence). Deletions cut 3 bases from V and 6 bases from J, with 16 bases between. The CDR3 runs to 15 residues. CDR3: CASSIQQGALDTQYF. The CDR3 DNA reads as TGTGCCAGTAGTATTCAGCAGGGTGCTTTGGATACGCAGTATTTT.

The chain joins TRBV6-5 to TRBJ1-2; D might be TRBD1 (6 bases). Germline V gene lookup returns CDR1 MNHEY and CDR2 SVGAGI. V lost 5 bases and J lost 8, with 12 bases in between. The CDR3 extends over 12 amino acids. CDR3 DNA sequence: TGTGCCAGCAGTACAGGGTTCGGCGGCTACACCTTC. Its protein is CASSTGFGGYTF.

The rearrangement links TRBV18 to TRBJ2-3, with TRBD1 as a possible D gene (5 bases). The V gene lost 3 bases and the J gene lost 1 base, with 14 bases spanning the gap. This CDR3 spans 16 amino acids. The germline V gene encodes CDR1 KGHSH and CDR2 LQKENI. CDR3 sequence (DNA): TGTGCCAGCTCACCGGACGCTAGGGGCGGCACAGATACGCAGTATTTT. Protein: CASSPDARGGTDTQYF.

The chain carries TRBV29-1 and TRBJ2-7; D not certain. Germline CDR1 SQVTM, CDR2 ANQGSEA. This CDR3 is built from 13 residues. Trimming pared 5 bases from V and 0 bases from J, leaving 11 bases between. The CDR3 loop is CSVTTTGSYEQYF. CDR3 DNA: TGCAGCGTTACGACAACCGGCTCCTACGAGCAGTACTTC.

The gene calls are TRBV9 and TRBJ2-2; 7 bases are shared with TRBD1. CDR3 length: 19 residues. The germline gives CDR1 SGDLS, CDR2 YYNGEE. The trim removed 0 bases at V and 3 bases at J, leaving 14 bases unmatched. Here the CDR3 DNA reads TGTGCCAGCAGCGTAGGGACGTCCGGGACAGACTTTTACACCGGGGAGCTGTTTTTT. As protein: CASSVGTSGTDFYTGELFF.

The chain combines TRBV30 with TRBJ1-2; 8 nucleotides match TRBD1. The CDR3 is made up of 13 amino acids. The germline V gene has CDR1 GTSNPN and CDR2 SVGIG (reference sequence). V was clipped by 5 bases and J by 4 bases; unmatched bases: 6. This CDR3 reads CAWEQGAIYGYTF. The CDR3 DNA reads as TGTGCCTGGGAGCAGGGGGCCATCTATGGCTACACCTTC.

V usage is TRBV14 and J usage is TRBJ1-4; TRBD1 matches 9 bases. J was trimmed by 1 base and V by 3 bases; bases with no gene match: 6. The CDR3 extends over 17 amino acids. Germline V lookup: CDR1 SGHDN, CDR2 FVKESK. The CDR3 spells CASSHWDRDRTNEKLFF. CDR3 bases: TGTGCCAGCAGCCACTGGGACAGGGATAGAACTAATGAAAAACTGTTTTTT.

The chain has TRBV18 and TRBJ2-3; weak D call: TRBD1 (5 bases). CDR3 length equals 15 residues. Germline lookup yields CDR1 KGHSH and CDR2 LQKENI. V shed 7 bases and J shed 4 bases, with 18 bases lying between them. In DNA form, the CDR3 reads TGTGCCAGCTTAGGCTCCGGCAGGGCCCCAGATACGCAGTATTTT. Translation: CASLGSGRAPDTQYF.

The genes are TRBV6-6 and TRBJ2-3, with D possibly matching TRBD2 (5 bases). V was pared by 2 bases and J by 4 bases, with 10 bases between. This CDR3 is built from 14 residues. The germline V gene has CDR1 MNHNY and CDR2 SVGAGI (reference sequence). CDR3 loop: CASSYSLAADTQYF. In DNA, the CDR3 is TGTGCCAGCAGTTACAGTCTAGCAGCAGATACGCAGTATTTT.

Considering frequency, this clone is medium-sized. The chain couples TRBV6-1 to TRBJ2-7, with a weak D call TRBD1 (6 bases). V lost 3 bases, J lost 3 bases, and 15 bases lay in between. This CDR3 is 15 amino acids long. The V gene's germline CDR1 is MNHNS and CDR2 SASEGT. The CDR3 nucleotides are TGTGCCAGCAGTGATCAAAACCCACAGGGCTACGAGCAGTACTTC. As protein: CASSDQNPQGYEQYF.

This chain uses TRBV6-1 with TRBJ1-2, with D possibly TRBD1 on 6 matching bases. The germline V gene has CDR1 MNHNS and CDR2 SASEGT. The CDR3 spans 15 residues. V lost 1 base and J lost 6, with 15 bases in between. The CDR3 nucleotides are TGTGCCAGCAGTGAAGTGGACAGACGACCGGATGGCTACACCTTC. Translated: CASSEVDRRPDGYTF.

The chain joins TRBV7-2 to TRBJ2-2, with a tentative D call TRBD2 (5 bases). Germline V gene sequence: CDR1 SGHTA, CDR2 FQGNSA. V lost 1 base and J lost 3, with 15 bases in between. The CDR3 covers 17 residues. CDR3 bases: TGTGCCAGCAGCTTAGTCGGGATACAAGTGGACACCGGGGAGCTGTTTTTT. Amino acid sequence: CASSLVGIQVDTGELFF.

The V call is TRBV5-1, the J call TRBJ1-2; 9 positions match TRBD1. Germline CDR1 is SGHRS and CDR2 is YFSETQ. The CDR3 is made up of 15 amino acids. V shed 4 bases, J shed 7 bases, and the junction held 11 bases outside the gene matches. CDR3 DNA: TGCGCCAGCAGCCAGACCGGGACAGGGTCGTCTGGCTACACCTTC. It is translated as CASSQTGTGSSGYTF.

The chain has TRBV7-9 and TRBJ1-1; D ambiguous. V dropped 6 bases and J dropped 6 bases, with 5 bases sitting between them. CDR1 and CDR2 from the germline V gene are SEHNR and FQNEAQ (reference sequence). The CDR3 totals 10 residues. This CDR3 is CASSSSEAFF. DNA of the CDR3: TGTGCCAGCAGTTCGTCTGAAGCTTTCTTT.

The chain recombines TRBV9 with TRBJ1-1, with 12 bases that match TRBD1. J lost 3 bases, V lost 10 bases, and 19 bases had no gene match. Germline assignment: CDR1 SGDLS and CDR2 YYNGEE. CDR3 length equals 18 residues. The CDR3 nucleotides are TGTGCCCTCAGCGGACTAGGGACAGGGGGCAGTATGGACACTGAAGCTTTCTTT. Its translation: CALSGLGTGGSMDTEAFF.

V is TRBV29-1 and J is TRBJ2-7; the match to TRBD1 covers 11 bases. After removal of 7 bases from V and 0 bases from J, the junction contained 8 bases not matched to a gene. The CDR3 spans 15 residues. Germline loops: CDR1 SQVTM, CDR2 ANQGSEA. This CDR3 is CSARTGGFSSYEQYF. The CDR3 bases are TGCAGCGCACGGACAGGGGGCTTCTCCTCCTACGAGCAGTACTTC.

The chain carries TRBV28 and TRBJ2-7; a weak D match, TRBD1 (5 bases). Germline V gene sequence: CDR1 MDHEN, CDR2 SYDVKM. The CDR3 consists of 16 residues. V gave up 10 bases and J gave up 3 bases, with 25 bases separating them. The CDR3 spells CATKTLRGESNYEQYF. DNA for the CDR3: TGTGCCACCAAAACCCTAAGGGGTGAGAGTAACTACGAGCAGTACTTC.

V gene TRBV5-1 combines with J gene TRBJ2-5, with TRBD2 as a possible D gene (6 bases). CDR1 and CDR2 (germline): SGHRS, YFSETQ. This CDR3 is 18 amino acids long. Trimming stripped 0 bases from V and 0 bases from J, with 18 bases between. The CDR3 loop is CASSLGSAGRGYQETQYF. The CDR3 DNA follows: TGCGCCAGCAGCTTGGGGTCTGCAGGTCGGGGGTACCAAGAGACCCAGTACTTC.

With regard to this clone: Other DNA sequences from this sample encode an identical CDR3 as well. The chain carries TRBV19 and TRBJ1-5, with 12 bases matching TRBD1. The germline gives CDR1 LNHDA, CDR2 SQIVND (reference sequence). V lost 9 bases and J lost 5; bases outside the gene matches: 2. This CDR3 has 13 amino acids. The CDR3 coding sequence is TGTGCCAGCAGGGACAGGGGGCATCAGCCCCAGCATTTT. This translates into CASRDRGHQPQHF. The whole variable domain, filled in from reference TRBV19 and TRBJ1-5, reads DGGITQSPKYLFRKEGQNVTLSCEQNLNHDAMYWYRQDPGQGLRLIYYSQIVNDFQKGDIAEGYSVSREKKESFPLTVTSAQKNPTAFYLCASRDRGHQPQHFGDGTRLSIL.

The CDR3 DNA reads TGTGCCAGTAGGAGCATGACGGGTCCAACGCCCTACGAGCAGTACTTC. Protein sequence: CASRSMTGPTPYEQYF. The chain links TRBV19 to TRBJ2-7; unclear D gene. The CDR3 is made up of 16 amino acids. Germline CDR1 reads LNHDA; CDR2 reads SQIVND (reference sequence). V lost 6 bases to trimming and J lost 2 bases, with 20 bases between them. The full variable domain, completed using reference TRBV19 and TRBJ2-7, is DGGITQSPKYLFRKEGQNVTLSCEQNLNHDAMYWYRQDPGQGLRLIYYSQIVNDFQKGDIAEGYSVSREKKESFPLTVTSAQKNPTAFYLCASRSMTGPTPYEQYFGPGTRLTVT.

The V and J genes are TRBV5-6 and TRBJ2-2, with D perhaps TRBD1 (5 bases). This CDR3 contains 17 residues. Between the trimmed V and J ends, which lost 1 base and 4 bases, there was a span of 17 bases. CDR1 and CDR2 from the germline V gene are SGHDT and YYEEEE. The CDR3 DNA follows: TGTGCCAGCAGCTTGTCACGACAGAGCCTAGTCACCGGGGAGCTGTTTTTT. It encodes CASSLSRQSLVTGELFF.

The genes are TRBV4-1 and TRBJ1-6; D is ambiguous. Trimming stripped 0 bases from V and 5 bases from J, with 11 bases between. This CDR3 spans 16 amino acids. Per the germline V gene, CDR1 is MGHRA and CDR2 is YSYEKL. The CDR3 DNA follows: TGCGCCAGCAGCCAAGATTGGACTCGCAATAATTCACCCCTCCACTTT. Amino acid sequence: CASSQDWTRNNSPLHF.